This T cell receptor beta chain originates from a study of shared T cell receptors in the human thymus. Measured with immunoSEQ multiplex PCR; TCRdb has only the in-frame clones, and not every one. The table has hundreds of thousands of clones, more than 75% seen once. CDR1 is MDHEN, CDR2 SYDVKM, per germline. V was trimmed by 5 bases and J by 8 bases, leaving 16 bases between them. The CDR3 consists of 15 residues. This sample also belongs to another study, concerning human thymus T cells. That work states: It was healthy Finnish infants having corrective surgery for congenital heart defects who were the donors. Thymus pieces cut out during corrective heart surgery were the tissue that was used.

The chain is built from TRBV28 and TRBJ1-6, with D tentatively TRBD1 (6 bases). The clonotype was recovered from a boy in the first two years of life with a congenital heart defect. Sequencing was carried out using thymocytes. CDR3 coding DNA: TGTGCCAGCAGTCAGGACAGATTATTTGATTCACCCCTCCACTTT. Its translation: CASSQDRLFDSPLHF.